The 32 T cell receptor beta chains in this list originate from one sample, sequenced in a study of identical twins' blood T cells. TCRdb fed the 5' RACE reads into MiXCR, producing one record per CDR3 protein. The sample yields 300,000 to 450,000 distinct CDR3 sequences, about 28% seen once. Material for sequencing was PBMCs. These TCRs come from a woman aged 18-50 years in good health.

A word on this clonotype: A junction boundary mismatches the germline segment, possibly from a read error. V and J are TRBV7-2 and TRBJ2-1, with D possibly being TRBD2 (5 bases). CDR3 length: 14 amino acids. Germline V gene lookup returns CDR1 SGHTA and CDR2 FQGNSA. The CDR3 loop is CAISLASGMNEQFF. DNA of the CDR3: TGTGCCATCAGCTTAGCGTCGGGGATGAATGAGCAGTTCTTC.

V is TRBV12-1 and J is TRBJ2-1; the table's D gene call, TRBD2, was not cross checked with the DNA. TRBV12-1 is listed as a pseudogene. The CDR3 totals 15 residues. The CDR3 here is CASTKLAGGIDEQFF. CDR3 sequence (DNA): TGTGCCAGCACCAAACTAGCGGGGGGAATCGATGAGCAGTTCTTC.

The chain has TRBV12-3 or TRBV12-4 and TRBJ2-1; 9 bases line up with TRBD2. The CDR3 totals 15 residues. V lost 7 bases, J lost 4 bases, and 8 bases stayed unmatched. The CDR3 loop is CASTLRAGGYNEQFF. CDR3 nucleotides: TGTGCCAGCACCTTAAGGGCGGGAGGGTACAATGAGCAGTTCTTC.

In this sample, this clonotype turned up many times. The chain links TRBV23-1 to TRBJ1-4; maybe TRBD1 (6 bases). TRBV23-1 is sorted into the ORF group, with uncertain function. The CDR3 loop spans 14 amino acids. Between the trimmed V and J ends, which lost 6 bases and 7 bases, there was a span of 15 bases. CDR3 sequence reads: CASSEGTLSEKLFF. The CDR3 DNA reads as TGCGCCAGCAGCGAGGGGACATTATCTGAAAAACTGTTTTTT.

This clonotype has a handful of counts. The gene calls are TRBV5-8 and TRBJ1-2; 9 positions match TRBD1. J was trimmed by 6 bases and V by 2 bases; bases with no gene match: 5. CDR3 length: 14 amino acids. CDR1 is SGHTS and CDR2 is YDEGEE in the germline V gene. Here the CDR3 reads CASSFRDREDGYTF. The CDR3 DNA reads as TGTGCCAGCAGCTTTCGGGACAGGGAAGATGGCTACACCTTC.

The chain combines TRBV6-2 or TRBV6-3 with TRBJ1-5; D remains ambiguous. From germline, CDR1 is MNHEY and CDR2 SVGEGT. Trimming shortened V by 5 bases and J by 8 bases, and 4 bases separated the two germline ends. CDR3 length equals 10 residues. The CDR3 region has the DNA TGTGCCAGCAGTCCGAAGCCCCAGCATTTT. It encodes CASSPKPQHF.

This chain links TRBV5-6 with TRBJ1-2; D gene uncertain. The CDR3 totals 15 residues. From germline, CDR1 is SGHDT and CDR2 YYEEEE. Trimming removed 0 bases from V and 6 bases from J, with 15 bases in between. The CDR3 region has the DNA TGTGCCAGCAGCTTGGGACCCCCAGAGAGAGATGGCTACACCTTC. It translates to CASSLGPPERDGYTF.

V gene TRBV20-1 combines with J gene TRBJ2-3, with D perhaps TRBD2 (6 bases). Per the germline V gene, CDR1 is DFQATT and CDR2 is SNEGSKA (reference sequence). The CDR3 consists of 13 residues. With 7 bases removed from V and 4 bases from J, the gap between germline ends came to 15 bases. CDR3 residues: CSEGHRGSDTQYF. The DNA of the CDR3 is TGCAGTGAGGGGCACCGGGGGTCAGATACGCAGTATTTT.

The chain links TRBV19 to TRBJ1-6; D remains unclear. Trimming cost V 5 bases and J 1 base, with 12 bases left between them. CDR3 length equals 16 residues. The germline CDR1 and CDR2 sequences are LNHDA and SQIVND (reference sequence). CDR3 in DNA: TGTGCCAGTAGTCGAGCCGAGTGGTCCTATAATTCACCCCTCCACTTT. As protein: CASSRAEWSYNSPLHF.

This clonotype was detected only a few times. V gene TRBV3-1 combines with J gene TRBJ2-2, with 8 bases that match TRBD2. Germline CDR1 and CDR2: LGHDT and YNNKEL (reference sequence). Trimming cost V 5 bases and J 2 bases; bases outside gene matches: 7. This CDR3 spans 16 amino acids. The CDR3 sequence: CASSSTSGVNTGELFF. CDR3 nucleotides: TGTGCCAGCAGCTCAACTAGCGGAGTTAACACCGGGGAGCTGTTTTTT.

V gene TRBV27 combines with J gene TRBJ2-1, with D uncertain. CDR1 and CDR2 (germline): MNHEY, SMNVEV (reference sequence). V was cut by 5 bases and J by 8 bases, with 10 bases left in between. This CDR3 comprises 12 residues. CDR3 residues: CASSTPPYEQFF. In DNA form, the CDR3 reads TGTGCCAGCAGTACTCCCCCGTATGAGCAGTTCTTC.

This CDR3 is CSAREPGDNEQFF. Written as DNA, the CDR3 is TGCAGTGCTAGAGAGCCGGGGGACAATGAGCAGTTCTTC. V is TRBV20-1 and J is TRBJ2-1; D is possibly TRBD2 (6 bases). Germline V CDR1 and CDR2: DFQATT, SNEGSKA (reference sequence). The CDR3 extends over 13 amino acids. The V end lost 0 bases, the J end lost 5 bases, and 8 bases lay between the germline ends.

Turning to this clonotype: The junction shows a germline mismatch at one end, possibly a read error. The chain recombines TRBV6-5 with TRBJ2-1; D is unclear. Germline CDR1 and CDR2: MNHEY and SVGAGI. CDR3 length: 14 amino acids. As DNA, the CDR3 is TGTGCCAGCAGTCCCGACATCTCCTACAATGAGCAGTTATTC. Its translation: CASSPDISYNEQLF.

The chain's CDR3 is CSAETGEGWENTEAFF. CDR3 nucleotide sequence: TGCAGTGCAGAGACAGGGGAAGGATGGGAGAACACTGAAGCTTTCTTT. The rearrangement links TRBV20-1 to TRBJ1-1; 8 nucleotides agree with TRBD1. In germline, CDR1 is DFQATT, CDR2 SNEGSKA (reference sequence). This CDR3 is 16 amino acids long. With 6 bases clipped from V and 1 base from J, the junction kept 13 bases outside the gene matches.

This clonotype was observed a handful of times. V gene TRBV29-1 combines with J gene TRBJ2-2, with a tentative D call TRBD1 (5 bases). This CDR3 spans 14 amino acids. CDR1 is SQVTM and CDR2 is ANQGSEA in the germline V gene. Trimming took 3 bases from V and 3 from J, leaving 11 bases between them. The CDR3 sequence is CSVEKGVYTGELFF. The CDR3 DNA sequence: TGCAGCGTTGAGAAAGGGGTTTACACCGGGGAGCTGTTTTTT.

This clonotype has a handful of counts. The rearrangement links TRBV20-1 to TRBJ1-5; 9 bases map to TRBD1. CDR1 and CDR2 (germline): DFQATT, SNEGSKA (reference sequence). CDR3 length equals 14 residues. Trimming removed 1 base from V and 6 bases from J; junction bases left unmatched: 4. The CDR3 reads CSARVGTGIQPQHF. As DNA, the CDR3 is TGCAGTGCTAGAGTCGGGACAGGGATTCAGCCCCAGCATTTT.

This clonotype came up many times. At one end the junction does not follow the germline gene, possibly because of a read error. The chain uses TRBV11-2 and TRBJ1-2; D gene ambiguous. Looked up from germline, CDR1 is SGHAT and CDR2 is FQNNGV. This CDR3 region has 14 residues. The CDR3 region is CASSLEQYSYGYTF. As DNA, the CDR3 is TGTGCCAGCAGCCTAGAGCAGTACAGCTATGGCTACACCTTC.

The V gene is TRBV2, the J gene TRBJ1-3; no clear D gene. V lost 4 bases, J lost 8 bases, and 9 bases lay in between. Looked up from germline, CDR1 is SNHLY and CDR2 is FYNNEI. The CDR3 runs 12 residues. The CDR3 loop is CASSGSGDTIYF. Written as DNA, the CDR3 is TGTGCCAGCAGTGGTAGTGGGGACACCATATATTTT.

The V and J genes are TRBV29-1 and TRBJ1-1; 7 bases map to TRBD1. This CDR3 spans 13 amino acids. Germline trimming cut 6 bases from V and 5 bases from J; bases unmatched to any gene: 9. Germline-derived CDR1 and CDR2 are SQVTM and ANQGSEA. CDR3 amino acids: CSVQQGRGTEAFF. The CDR3 bases are TGCAGCGTCCAACAGGGGCGAGGAACTGAAGCTTTCTTT.

The gene calls are TRBV10-3 and TRBJ1-5; no firm D call. This CDR3 spans 13 amino acids. CDR1 ENHRY and CDR2 SYGVKD come from the germline V gene. Trimming stripped 8 bases from V and 3 bases from J, with 11 bases between. The CDR3: CAIGEQPNQPQHF. DNA for the CDR3: TGTGCCATCGGGGAACAACCCAATCAGCCCCAGCATTTT.

V gene TRBV5-1 combines with J gene TRBJ2-7; no definite D call. From germline, CDR1 is SGHRS and CDR2 YFSETQ. This CDR3 is 13 amino acids long. V gave up 0 bases and J gave up 0 bases, with 4 bases separating them. CDR3 in amino acids: CASSLENSYEQYF. CDR3 nucleotides: TGCGCCAGCAGCTTGGAGAACTCCTACGAGCAGTACTTC.

Details on this clonotype: An end of the junction differs from the germline gene, which may be a read error. This chain joins TRBV27 and TRBJ1-6; TRBD1 might be the D (5 bases). In germline, CDR1 is MNHEY, CDR2 SMNVEV (reference sequence). This CDR3 comprises 12 residues. The CDR3 nucleotides read TGTGCCAGCTCAGGGCCCTATTCACCCCTCAACTTT. This codes for CASSGPYSPLNF.

This clonotype occurred many times. The chain carries TRBV29-1 and TRBJ2-1; D gene unclear. The CDR3 is 13 amino acids. The ends were cut back, 5 bases at V and 0 bases at J, with 8 bases in the middle. Germline assignment: CDR1 SQVTM and CDR2 ANQGSEA. CDR3 amino acids: CSVPESSYNEQFF. The CDR3 nucleotides read TGCAGCGTTCCGGAAAGCTCCTACAATGAGCAGTTCTTC.

The chain employs TRBV10-1 and TRBJ2-3; 8 positions agree with TRBD2. The CDR3 contains 15 residues. Germline V gene sequence: CDR1 WNHNN, CDR2 SYGVQD (reference sequence). Trimming removed 5 bases from V and 4 bases from J; junction bases left unmatched: 8. Here the CDR3 reads CASSPLAGTPDTQYF. The CDR3 coding sequence is TGCGCCAGCAGTCCTTTAGCGGGAACCCCAGATACGCAGTATTTT.

This chain uses TRBV6-5 with TRBJ2-7; the D call may be TRBD1 or TRBD2 (5 bases each). The germline gives CDR1 MNHEY, CDR2 SVGAGI. Trimming removed 9 bases from V and 4 bases from J, with 16 bases in between. This CDR3 comprises 13 residues. The CDR3 loop reads CAREPGPQYEQYF. CDR3 sequence (DNA): TGTGCCAGGGAACCGGGACCTCAATACGAGCAGTACTTC.

The genes are TRBV19 and TRBJ1-4, with D unclear. Germline V CDR1 and CDR2: LNHDA, SQIVND (reference sequence). Between the trimmed V and J ends, which lost 7 bases and 3 bases, there was a span of 9 bases. This CDR3 has 13 amino acids. The CDR3 sequence is CASNEPANEKLFF. The CDR3 region has the DNA TGTGCCAGTAATGAACCGGCTAATGAAAAACTGTTTTTT.

This clonotype was found once. The rearrangement joins TRBV7-6 to TRBJ2-1; D may be TRBD2 (6 bases). This CDR3 has 11 residues. Germline CDR1 SGHVS, CDR2 FNYEAQ. Trimming pared 3 bases from V and 9 bases from J, leaving 6 bases between. DNA of the CDR3: TGTGCCAGCAGCTTGCGGGGTGAGCAGTTCTTC. Translated, it gives CASSLRGEQFF.

The chain recombines TRBV12-3 or TRBV12-4 with TRBJ2-1; no clear D. The CDR3 totals 15 residues. V lost 7 bases and J 7 bases, leaving 20 bases between the germline ends. The CDR3, as DNA: TGTGCCAGCACCGCGCGTCAGAGTAATCAGAATGAGCAGTTCTTC. Translating it yields CASTARQSNQNEQFF.

This clonotype was found many times. The chain carries TRBV12-5 and TRBJ2-3; D is unclear. CDR3 size: 14 residues. The germline CDR1 and CDR2 sequences are LGHNT and FRNRAP. V dropped 0 bases and J dropped 2 bases, with 6 bases sitting between them. The CDR3 region is CASGLVRTTDTQYF. CDR3 in DNA: TGTGCTAGTGGTTTGGTAAGGACCACAGATACGCAGTATTTT. Full variable domain (outside the CDR3, taken from reference TRBV12-5 and TRBJ2-3): DARVTQTPRHKVTEMGQEVTMRCQPILGHNTVFWYRQTMMQGLELLAYFRNRAPLDDSGMPKDRFSAEMPDATLATLKIQPSEPRDSAVYFCASGLVRTTDTQYFGPGTRLTVL.

Concerning this clonotype: The junction shows a germline mismatch at one end, possibly a read error. The rearrangement uses TRBV20-1 and TRBJ2-3; D not certain. CDR3 length: 16 residues. Germline CDR1 DFQATT, CDR2 SNEGSKA (reference sequence). CDR3 DNA sequence: TGCAGTGCTGGAGATCCCCTAGTTCAGTCGACAGATACGCAGTATTTT. This gives the protein CSAGDPLVQSTDTQYF.

In this sample, this clonotype turned up a few times. V and J are TRBV5-1 and TRBJ2-3; 10 bases fit TRBD2. Per the germline V gene, CDR1 is SGHRS and CDR2 is YFSETQ. CDR3 size: 15 residues. Losses at the gene ends were 9 bases for V and 5 bases for J; bases not matched to a gene: 12. Written as DNA, the CDR3 is TGCGCCACTAAGGGGCTAGCGGGAGCCGGAGATACGCAGTATTTT. Protein: CATKGLAGAGDTQYF.

This clonotype appeared a few times. This chain uses TRBV18 with TRBJ1-1, with D perhaps TRBD1 (5 bases). The CDR3 extends over 14 amino acids. Germline CDR1 and CDR2: KGHSH and LQKENI. V was pared by 0 bases and J by 1 base, with 6 bases between. CDR3 DNA sequence: TGTGCCAGCTCACCACCGACAGCGAACACTGAAGCTTTCTTT. It codes for CASSPPTANTEAFF.